The rows below give T cell receptor beta chains drawn from one sample of a study of monozygotic twins with cystic fibrosis. The data were produced by immunoSEQ multiplex PCR, yet TCRdb's version contains in-frame clones alone and is incomplete. The table includes approximately 13,000 clones, approximately 92% detected once. The specimen was blood. All receptors come from a boy between 10 and 17 years old with cystic fibrosis. The CDR3 runs from the conserved cysteine through the conserved F or W. The D gene is left open where the match is weak. A clone size is listed for some rows: how often the clone was seen (once, few, many), or a class if it is expanded.

j_call d_call clone_size v_call cdr3_aa cdr3_nt
TRBJ2-3 TRBD2 NA TRBV4-2 CASSHSGGAGDTQYF TGTGCCAGCAGCCATAGCGGGGGGGCAGGAGATACGCAGTATTTT
TRBJ2-3 NA NA TRBV15 CATSRDREHTQYF TGTGCCACCAGCAGAGATCGAGAGCATACGCAGTATTTT
TRBJ2-5 NA NA TRBV9 CASSVGGPALVQETQYF TGTGCCAGCAGCGTAGGTGGGCCTGCGTTAGTACAAGAGACCCAGTACTTC
TRBJ2-3 NA NA TRBV6-1 CASSEDTLSTDTQYF TGTGCCAGCAGTGAAGATACTCTCAGCACAGATACGCAGTATTTT
TRBJ1-1 NA NA TRBV29-1 CSADGGGPEAFF TGCAGCGCCGATGGGGGGGGTCCTGAAGCTTTCTTT
TRBJ1-1 TRBD1 NA TRBV28 CASRAGGRVDTEAFF TGTGCCAGCAGAGCAGGGGGCAGAGTGGACACTGAAGCTTTCTTT
TRBJ2-7 NA NA TRBV10-2 CASRDTSYEQYF TGCGCCAGCAGGGACACCTCCTACGAGCAGTACTTC
TRBJ2-1 NA NA TRBV5-1 CASSLGVGLDEQFF TGCGCCAGCAGCTTGGGCGTTGGGTTAGATGAGCAGTTCTTC
TRBJ1-6 TRBD1 NA TRBV6-1 CASSDPGQGLVSPLHF TGTGCCAGCAGTGACCCTGGACAGGGGCTTGTTTCACCCCTCCACTTT
TRBJ1-1 NA NA TRBV9 CASSVSASKTGINTEAFF TGTGCCAGCAGCGTATCCGCCTCAAAGACAGGAATCAACACTGAAGCTTTCTTT
TRBJ2-7 TRBD2 once TRBV6-1 CASSEGTSGGAYF TGTGCCAGCAGTGAAGGGACTAGCGGGGGAGCGTACTTC
TRBJ1-4 NA NA TRBV18 CASSPPGRFLTNEKLFF TGTGCCAGCTCACCACCAGGCAGGTTCCTGACTAATGAAAAACTGTTTTTT
TRBJ2-4 NA NA TRBV5-3 CAREEGANIQYF TGTGCCAGAGAGGAAGGAGCGAACATTCAGTACTTC
TRBJ2-3 NA once TRBV5-4 CASSLASGRDTQYF TGTGCCAGCAGCTTGGCCAGTGGTCGGGATACGCAGTATTTT
TRBJ1-2 TRBD1 NA TRBV6-1 CASSEGMTGGGYGYTF TGTGCCAGCAGTGAAGGGATGACAGGGGGCGGCTATGGCTACACCTTC
TRBJ2-7 TRBD1 NA TRBV18 CASSPLDRGSYEQYF TGTGCCAGCTCACCTTTGGACAGGGGCTCCTACGAGCAGTACTTC
TRBJ2-3 NA NA TRBV25-1 CASSGDYTQYF TGTGCCAGCAGTGGGGATTATACGCAGTATTTT
TRBJ2-3 NA NA TRBV4-1 CASSPWFAGTDTQYF TGCGCCAGCAGCCCCTGGTTCGCGGGGACAGATACGCAGTATTTT
TRBJ2-7 NA NA TRBV7-9 CASSLPTLTYEQYF TGTGCCAGCAGCCTACCGACCCTTACCTACGAGCAGTACTTC
TRBJ2-2 NA NA TRBV5-4 CASSQGGFSGELFF TGTGCCAGCAGTCAGGGAGGATTTTCCGGGGAGCTGTTTTTT